This T cell receptor (beta chain) was sequenced in a study of T cell responses to AZD1222 COVID-19 vaccine. Profiled with immunoSEQ multiplex PCR; TCRdb holds only in-frame clones, not every one. The sample has roughly 100,000 clones, approximately 89% seen once; the top ten hold roughly a sixth. The germline gives CDR1 SGHRS, CDR2 YFSETQ. V gave up 0 bases and J gave up 4 bases; unmatched junction bases: 8. This CDR3 is built from 16 residues. The source of this sequence is an adult in good health. The sequencing used peripheral blood, collected on day 0 of AZD1222 vaccination. V gene TRBV5-1 combines with J gene TRBJ2-3, with 7 positions matching TRBD2. This CDR3 is CASSLASGGRPDTQYF. The DNA for the CDR3 is TGCGCCAGCAGCTTGGCTTCCGGGGGGAGGCCAGATACGCAGTATTTT. The full variable domain, with the rest looked up from reference TRBV5-1 and TRBJ2-3, is KAGVTQTPRYLIKTRGQQVTLSCSPISGHRSVSWYQQTPGQGLQFLFEYFSETQRNKGNFPGRFSGRQFSNSRSEMNVSTLELGDSALYLCASSLASGGRPDTQYFGPGTRLTVL.